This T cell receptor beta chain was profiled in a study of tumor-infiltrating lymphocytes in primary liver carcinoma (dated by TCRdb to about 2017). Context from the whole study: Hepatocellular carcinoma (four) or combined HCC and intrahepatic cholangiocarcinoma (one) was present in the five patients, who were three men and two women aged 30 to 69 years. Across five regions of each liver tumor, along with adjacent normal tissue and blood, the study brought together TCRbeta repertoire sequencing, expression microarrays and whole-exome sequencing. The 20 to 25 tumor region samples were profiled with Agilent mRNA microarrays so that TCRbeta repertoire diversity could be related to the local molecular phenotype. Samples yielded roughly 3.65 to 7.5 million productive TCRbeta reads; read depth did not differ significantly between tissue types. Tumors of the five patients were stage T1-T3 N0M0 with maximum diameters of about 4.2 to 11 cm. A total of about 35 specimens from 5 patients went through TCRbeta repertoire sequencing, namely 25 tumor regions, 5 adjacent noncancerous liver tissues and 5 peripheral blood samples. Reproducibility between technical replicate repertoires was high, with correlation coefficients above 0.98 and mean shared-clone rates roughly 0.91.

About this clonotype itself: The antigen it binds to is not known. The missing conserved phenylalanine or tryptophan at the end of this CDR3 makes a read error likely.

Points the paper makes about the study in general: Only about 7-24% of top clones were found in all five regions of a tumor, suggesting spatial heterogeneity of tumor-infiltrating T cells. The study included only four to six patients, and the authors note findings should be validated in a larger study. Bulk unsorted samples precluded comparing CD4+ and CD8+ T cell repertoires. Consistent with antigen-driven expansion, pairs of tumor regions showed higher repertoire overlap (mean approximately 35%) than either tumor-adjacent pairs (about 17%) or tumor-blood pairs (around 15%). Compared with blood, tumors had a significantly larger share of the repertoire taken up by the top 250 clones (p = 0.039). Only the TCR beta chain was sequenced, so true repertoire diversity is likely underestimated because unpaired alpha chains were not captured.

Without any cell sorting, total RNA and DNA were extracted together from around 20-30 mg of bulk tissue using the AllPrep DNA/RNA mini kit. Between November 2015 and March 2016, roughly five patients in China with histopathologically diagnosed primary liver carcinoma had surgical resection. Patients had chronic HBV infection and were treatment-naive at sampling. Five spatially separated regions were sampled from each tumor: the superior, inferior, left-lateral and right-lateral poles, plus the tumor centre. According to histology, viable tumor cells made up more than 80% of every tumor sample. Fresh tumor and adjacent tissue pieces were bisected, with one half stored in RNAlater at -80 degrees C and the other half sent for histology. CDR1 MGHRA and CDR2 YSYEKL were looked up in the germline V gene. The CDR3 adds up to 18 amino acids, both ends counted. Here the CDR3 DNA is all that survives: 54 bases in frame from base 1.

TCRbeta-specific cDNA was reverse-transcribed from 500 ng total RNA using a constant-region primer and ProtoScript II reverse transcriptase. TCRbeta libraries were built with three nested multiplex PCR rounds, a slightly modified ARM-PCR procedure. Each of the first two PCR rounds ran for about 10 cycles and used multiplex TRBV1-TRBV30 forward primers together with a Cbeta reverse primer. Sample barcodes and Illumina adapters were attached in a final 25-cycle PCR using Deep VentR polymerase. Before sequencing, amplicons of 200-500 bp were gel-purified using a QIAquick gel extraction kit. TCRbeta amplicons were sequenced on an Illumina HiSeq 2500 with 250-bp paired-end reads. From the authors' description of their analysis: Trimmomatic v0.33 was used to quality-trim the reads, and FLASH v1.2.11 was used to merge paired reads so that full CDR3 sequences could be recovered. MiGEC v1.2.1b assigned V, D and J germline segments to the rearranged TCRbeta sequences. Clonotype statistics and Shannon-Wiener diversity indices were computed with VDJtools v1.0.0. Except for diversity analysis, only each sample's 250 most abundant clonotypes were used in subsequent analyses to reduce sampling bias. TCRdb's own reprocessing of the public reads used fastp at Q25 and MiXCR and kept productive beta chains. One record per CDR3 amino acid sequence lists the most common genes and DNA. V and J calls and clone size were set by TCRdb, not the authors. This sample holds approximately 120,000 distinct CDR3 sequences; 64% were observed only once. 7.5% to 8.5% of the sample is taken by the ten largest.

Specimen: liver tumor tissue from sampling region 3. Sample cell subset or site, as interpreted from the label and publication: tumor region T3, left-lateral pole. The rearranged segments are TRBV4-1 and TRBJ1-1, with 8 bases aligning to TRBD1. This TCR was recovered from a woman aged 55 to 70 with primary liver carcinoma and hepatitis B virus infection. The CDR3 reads CTSSQDGQGARVDTEAFY. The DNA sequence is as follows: TGCACCAGCAGCCAAGATGGGCAGGGGGCGAGGGTGGACACTGAAGCTTTCTAT.